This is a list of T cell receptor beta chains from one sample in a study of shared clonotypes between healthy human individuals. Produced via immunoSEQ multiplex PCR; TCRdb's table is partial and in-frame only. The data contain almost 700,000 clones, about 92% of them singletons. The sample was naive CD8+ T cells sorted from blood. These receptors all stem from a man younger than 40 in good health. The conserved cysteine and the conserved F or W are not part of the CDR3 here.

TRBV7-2 ASSFSENSYEQY
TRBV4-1 ASSQLTGDGFNEQF
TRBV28 ASSFPGMGQETQY
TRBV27 ASSIAPREPSRF
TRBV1 IYRGAGELF
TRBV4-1 ASSQGPNSNQPQH
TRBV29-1 SVDSDRGRNYGYT
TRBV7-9 ATAPVIASLSYEQY
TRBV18 ASSPLQGWVQPQH
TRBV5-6 ASSPNRGVYAEAF
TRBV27 ASSILAGAGDTQY
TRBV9 ASSVDLGAGVLGNEQF
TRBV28 ASNPGLAGVGGNTGELF
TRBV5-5 ASSLDPTRGSSGELF
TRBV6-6 ASRTTQDEQY
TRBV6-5 ASSSWTNSYEQY
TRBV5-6 ASSFGTGNQPQH
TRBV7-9 ASSSTSGEETQY
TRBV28 ATERSGLYNEQF
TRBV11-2 ASSLVSPGNTIY